The 17 T cell receptor beta chains below all came from one sample that was sequenced in a study of blood T cell repertoires in COVID-19. Sequenced by immunoSEQ multiplex PCR; TCRdb stores in-frame clones only, minus some. The repertoire has approximately 210,000 clones, around 86% of them found once; the top ten carry approximately 7.2%. The sequenced material came from PBMCs or T cells enriched from blood (not recorded which). The receptors originated from a man aged 25-40 years in a cohort exposed to, infected with or recovered from COVID-19 (not recorded which).

The V call is TRBV18, the J call TRBJ1-5; 7 positions agree with TRBD1. Looked up from germline, CDR1 is KGHSH and CDR2 is LQKENI. The CDR3 length is 13 residues. The junction had 0 bases not matched to a gene; V was cut back by 3 bases and J by 4 bases. The CDR3 region is CASSPGQNQPQHF. CDR3 DNA sequence: TGTGCCAGCTCACCGGGACAGAATCAGCCCCAGCATTTT.

The chain joins TRBV3-1 (or the pseudogene TRBV3-2) to TRBJ2-7; no reliable D call. The CDR3 has 12 residues. V shed 0 bases and J shed 12 bases, with 12 bases lying between them. Germline CDR1 is LGHDT and CDR2 is YNNKEL (reference sequence). Here the CDR3 DNA reads TGTGCCAGCAGCCAAGATTTGAGGCGGTTGTACTTC. Translating gives CASSQDLRRLYF.

V gene TRBV3-1 (or the pseudogene TRBV3-2) combines with J gene TRBJ2-3, with 8 bases matching TRBD2. The germline V gene has CDR1 LGHDT and CDR2 YNNKEL (reference sequence). After removal of 3 bases from V and 4 bases from J, the junction contained 0 bases not matched to a gene. The CDR3 is 13 residues long. This CDR3 reads CASSQGLADTQYF. CDR3 coding DNA: TGTGCCAGCAGCCAGGGACTAGCAGATACGCAGTATTTT.

V usage is TRBV7-2 and J usage is TRBJ1-5, with D hard to call. V shed 5 bases and J shed 5 bases, with 13 bases lying between them. The CDR3 spans 14 residues. Looked up from germline, CDR1 is SGHTA and CDR2 is FQGNSA. The CDR3 bases are TGTGCCAGCAGCCCTTGGGAGCCCGATCAGCCCCAGCATTTT. Its protein is CASSPWEPDQPQHF.

Ten or more counts support this clone. CDR3 protein: CASSFRPQGKAYNEQFF. In DNA, the CDR3 is TGTGCCAGCAGCTTCCGACCACAGGGGAAAGCCTACAATGAGCAGTTCTTC. The chain uses TRBV7-9 and TRBJ2-1, with 7 bases fitting TRBD1. J gave up 2 bases and V 3 bases, and 10 bases lay outside the gene matches. In germline, CDR1 is SEHNR, CDR2 FQNEAQ (reference sequence). The CDR3 sequence is 17 residues long.

This chain links TRBV25-1 with TRBJ2-1; TRBD2 matches 12 bases. The V gene end was trimmed by 10 bases and the J gene end by 9 bases; junction bases not matched to a gene: 10. The CDR3 spans 14 residues. Per the germline V gene, CDR1 is MGHDK and CDR2 is SYGVNS. CDR3 sequence: CATTGTSGFTEQFF. The CDR3 region has the DNA TGTGCCACGACCGGGACTAGCGGGTTTACTGAGCAGTTCTTC.

The chain is built from TRBV5-1 and TRBJ2-1; no firm D call. Trimming took off 0 bases at V and 6 bases at J, with 16 bases between the two ends. The CDR3 has 16 residues. In germline, CDR1 is SGHRS, CDR2 YFSETQ. The CDR3: CASSLAEGVWANEQFF. The DNA of the CDR3 is TGCGCCAGCAGCTTGGCCGAAGGTGTGTGGGCCAATGAGCAGTTCTTC.

The chain has TRBV15 and TRBJ2-1, with D maybe TRBD2 (5 bases). CDR1 and CDR2 from the germline V gene are LNHNV and YYDKDF (reference sequence). The CDR3 covers 15 residues. V was cut by 5 bases and J by 0 bases, with 11 bases left in between. The CDR3 loop is CATSGSLGSYNEQFF. CDR3 bases: TGTGCCACCAGCGGGAGTTTGGGCTCCTACAATGAGCAGTTCTTC.

The rearrangement joins TRBV5-1 to TRBJ2-2; 9 bases map to TRBD2. CDR3 size: 16 residues. The V gene end was trimmed by 0 bases and the J gene end by 6 bases; junction bases not matched to a gene: 6. From germline, CDR1 is SGHRS and CDR2 YFSETQ. This CDR3 is CASSLGVAGVSGELFF. Written as DNA, the CDR3 is TGCGCCAGCAGCTTGGGAGTAGCGGGAGTCTCCGGGGAGCTGTTTTTT.

The V and J genes are TRBV12-5 and TRBJ2-1, with D possibly matching TRBD2 (6 bases). Germline V gene lookup returns CDR1 LGHNT and CDR2 FRNRAP. The CDR3 is 13 amino acids. The V and J ends lost 3 bases and 6 bases respectively, with 9 bases between them. In DNA, the CDR3 is TGTGCTAGTGGTTTAGGAGGGCGCAATGAGCAGTTCTTC. This sequence encodes CASGLGGRNEQFF.

The genes are TRBV6-5 and TRBJ2-6; 7 positions agree with TRBD1. The CDR3 runs to 16 residues. Per the germline V gene, CDR1 is MNHEY and CDR2 is SVGAGI. V shed 2 bases and J 4 bases; nucleotides not matched to a gene: 5. The chain's CDR3 is CASSYEGAPGANVLTF. The CDR3 DNA follows: TGTGCCAGCAGTTACGAGGGGGCGCCCGGGGCCAACGTCCTGACTTTC.

This chain uses TRBV7-9 with TRBJ1-2; D call uncertain. Trimming removed 1 base at V and 6 bases at J, with 6 bases between. The CDR3 has 12 amino acids. CDR1 SEHNR and CDR2 FQNEAQ come from the germline V gene (reference sequence). The CDR3 reads CASSLGGDGYTF. The CDR3 DNA reads TGTGCCAGCAGCTTAGGGGGAGATGGCTACACCTTC.

This rearrangement joins TRBV7-9 to TRBJ1-2; 7 nucleotides align to TRBD1. Germline V CDR1 and CDR2: SEHNR, FQNEAQ (reference sequence). Unmatched junction bases numbered 5, after V lost 1 base and J lost 6 bases. The CDR3 totals 14 residues. CDR3 amino acids: CASSLEGGQDGYTF. In nucleotides, the CDR3 is TGTGCCAGCAGCTTAGAGGGCGGACAGGATGGCTACACCTTC.

The chain uses TRBV5-1 and TRBJ2-5; 7 nucleotides line up with TRBD1. The length of the CDR3 is 16 residues. With V trimmed by 0 bases and J by 1 base, 6 bases remained unmatched. The germline V gene has CDR1 SGHRS and CDR2 YFSETQ. This CDR3 is CASSLVDREIQETQYF. The DNA of the CDR3 is TGCGCCAGCAGCTTGGTTGACAGGGAAATCCAAGAGACCCAGTACTTC. Together with reference TRBV5-1 and TRBJ2-5, the CDR3 gives the full variable domain: KAGVTQTPRYLIKTRGQQVTLSCSPISGHRSVSWYQQTPGQGLQFLFEYFSETQRNKGNFPGRFSGRQFSNSRSEMNVSTLELGDSALYLCASSLVDREIQETQYFGPGTRLLVL.

The chain carries TRBV5-6 and TRBJ2-7, with D maybe TRBD2 (7 bases). Germline V lookup: CDR1 SGHDT, CDR2 YYEEEE. V lost 5 bases, J lost 3 bases, and 15 bases lay in between. This CDR3 spans 14 amino acids. CDR3 coding DNA: TGTGCCAGCAGACCCCGCGGGGGCGGCTACGAGCAGTACTTC. Translation: CASRPRGGGYEQYF. The full variable domain, with the rest looked up from reference TRBV5-6 and TRBJ2-7, is DAGVTQSPTHLIKTRGQQVTLRCSPKSGHDTVSWYQQALGQGPQFIFQYYEEEERQRGNFPDRFSGHQFPNYSSELNVNALLLGDSALYLCASRPRGGGYEQYFGPGTRLTVT.

V gene TRBV5-5 combines with J gene TRBJ1-2, with D possibly TRBD1 on 5 matching bases. The CDR3 sequence is 15 residues long. Per the germline V gene, CDR1 is SGHKS and CDR2 is YYEKEE (reference sequence). Trimming took off 4 bases at V and 4 bases at J, with 17 bases between the two ends. CDR3 sequence (DNA): TGTGCCAGCAGCCCTACAGGTACCTCCTTCTATGGCTACACCTTC. This gives the protein CASSPTGTSFYGYTF.

This clone appeared a few times. The chain combines TRBV7-3 with TRBJ2-7; 9 bases are a match to TRBD1. The CDR3 length is 14 residues. The V gene end was trimmed by 5 bases and the J gene end by 3 bases; junction bases not matched to a gene: 5. Germline lookup yields CDR1 SGHTA and CDR2 FQGTGA. The CDR3 DNA sequence: TGTGCCAGCAGCCAGGGGACAGGGTTCTACGAGCAGTACTTC. Protein sequence: CASSQGTGFYEQYF.